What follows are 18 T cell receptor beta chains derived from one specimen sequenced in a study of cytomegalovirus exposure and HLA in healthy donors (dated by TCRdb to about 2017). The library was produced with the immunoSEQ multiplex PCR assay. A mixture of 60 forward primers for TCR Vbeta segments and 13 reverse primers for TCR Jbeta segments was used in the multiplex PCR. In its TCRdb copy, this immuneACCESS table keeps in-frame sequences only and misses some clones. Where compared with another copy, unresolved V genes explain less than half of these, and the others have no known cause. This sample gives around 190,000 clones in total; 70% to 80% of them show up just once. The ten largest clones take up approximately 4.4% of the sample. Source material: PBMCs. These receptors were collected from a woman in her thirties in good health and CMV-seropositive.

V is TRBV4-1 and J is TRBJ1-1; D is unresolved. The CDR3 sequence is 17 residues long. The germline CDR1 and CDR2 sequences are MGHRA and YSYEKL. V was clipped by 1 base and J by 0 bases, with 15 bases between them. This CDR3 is CASSQVGSGLLNTEAFF. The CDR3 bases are TGCGCCAGCAGCCAAGTGGGCTCCGGACTCCTGAACACTGAAGCTTTCTTT.

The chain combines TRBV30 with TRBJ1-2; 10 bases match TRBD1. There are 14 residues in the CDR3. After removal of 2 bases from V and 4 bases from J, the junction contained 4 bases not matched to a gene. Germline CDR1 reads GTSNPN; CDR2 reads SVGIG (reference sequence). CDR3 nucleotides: TGTGCCTGGAGTCCGGGACAGGGGACCTATGGCTACACCTTC. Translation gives CAWSPGQGTYGYTF.

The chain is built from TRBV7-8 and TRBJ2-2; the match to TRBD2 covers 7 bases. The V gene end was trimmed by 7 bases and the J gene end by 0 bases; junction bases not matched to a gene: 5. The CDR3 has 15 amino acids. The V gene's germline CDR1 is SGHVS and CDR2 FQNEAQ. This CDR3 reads CASILGGTNTGELFF. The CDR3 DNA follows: TGTGCCAGCATCCTGGGGGGGACGAACACCGGGGAGCTGTTTTTT. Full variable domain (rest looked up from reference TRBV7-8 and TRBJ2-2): GAGVSQSPRYKVAKRGQDVALRCDPISGHVSLFWYQQALGQGPEFLTYFQNEAQLDKSGLPSDRFFAERPEGSVSTLKIQRTQQEDSAVYLCASILGGTNTGELFFGEGSRLTVL.

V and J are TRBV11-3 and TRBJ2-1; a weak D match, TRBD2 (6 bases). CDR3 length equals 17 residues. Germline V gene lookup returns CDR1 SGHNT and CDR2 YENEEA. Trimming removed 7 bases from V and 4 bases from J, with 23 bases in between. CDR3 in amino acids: CASTTPRTGEGYNEQFF. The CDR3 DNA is TGTGCCAGCACCACTCCTAGGACGGGAGAGGGATACAATGAGCAGTTCTTC.

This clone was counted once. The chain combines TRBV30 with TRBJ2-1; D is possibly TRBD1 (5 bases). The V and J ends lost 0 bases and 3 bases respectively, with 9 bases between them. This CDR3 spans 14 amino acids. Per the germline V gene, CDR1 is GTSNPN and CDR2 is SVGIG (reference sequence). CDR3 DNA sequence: TGTGCCTGGAGTGTAGGGGCTATCTACAATGAGCAGTTCTTC. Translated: CAWSVGAIYNEQFF.

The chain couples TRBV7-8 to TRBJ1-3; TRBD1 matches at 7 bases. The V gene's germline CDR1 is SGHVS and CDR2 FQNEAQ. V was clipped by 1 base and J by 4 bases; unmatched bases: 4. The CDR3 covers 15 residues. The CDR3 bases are TGTGCCAGCAGCTTAGTATGGACAGGAGGAAACACCATATATTTT. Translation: CASSLVWTGGNTIYF.

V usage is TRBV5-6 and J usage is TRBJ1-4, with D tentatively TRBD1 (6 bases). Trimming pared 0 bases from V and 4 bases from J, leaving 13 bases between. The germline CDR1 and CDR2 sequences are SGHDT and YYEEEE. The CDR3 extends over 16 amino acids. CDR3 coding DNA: TGTGCCAGCAGCTTGGCCGGACAGCCCGTTAATGAAAAACTGTTTTTT. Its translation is CASSLAGQPVNEKLFF.

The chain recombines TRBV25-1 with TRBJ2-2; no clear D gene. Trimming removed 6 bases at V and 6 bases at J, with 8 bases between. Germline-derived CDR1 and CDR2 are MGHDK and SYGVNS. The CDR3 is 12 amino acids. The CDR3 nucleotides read TGTGCCAGCAGATCAGTCTCCGGGGAGCTGTTTTTT. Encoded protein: CASRSVSGELFF. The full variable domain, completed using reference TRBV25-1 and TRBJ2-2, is EADIYQTPRYLVIGTGKKITLECSQTMGHDKMYWYQQDPGMELHLIHYSYGVNSTEKGDLSSESTVSRIRTEHFPLTLESARPSHTSQYLCASRSVSGELFFGEGSRLTVL.

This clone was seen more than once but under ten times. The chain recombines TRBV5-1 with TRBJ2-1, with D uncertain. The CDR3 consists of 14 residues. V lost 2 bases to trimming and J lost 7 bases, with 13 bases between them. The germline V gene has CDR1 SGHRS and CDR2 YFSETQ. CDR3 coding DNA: TGCGCCAGCAGCTTAGGTCCGCGAGGTAATGAGCAGTTCTTC. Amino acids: CASSLGPRGNEQFF.

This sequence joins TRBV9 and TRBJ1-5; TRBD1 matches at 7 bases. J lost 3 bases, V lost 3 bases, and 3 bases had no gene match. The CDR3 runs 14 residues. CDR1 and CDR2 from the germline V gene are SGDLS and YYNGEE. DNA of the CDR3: TGTGCCAGCAGCGCCCAGGGGGACAATCAGCCCCAGCATTTT. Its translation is CASSAQGDNQPQHF.

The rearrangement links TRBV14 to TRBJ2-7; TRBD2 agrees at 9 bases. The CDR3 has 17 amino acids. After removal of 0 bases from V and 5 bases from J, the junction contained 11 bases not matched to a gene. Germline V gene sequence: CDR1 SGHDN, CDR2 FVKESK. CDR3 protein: CASSQDLLRREGNEQYF. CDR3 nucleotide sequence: TGTGCCAGCAGCCAAGATTTGTTGAGGCGGGAGGGGAACGAGCAGTACTTC.

Written as DNA, the CDR3 is TGTGCCAGCAGCATTACTAGCGGGGTCCAAGAGACCCAGTACTTC. It specifies CASSITSGVQETQYF. The chain has TRBV7-2 and TRBJ2-5; 10 bases map to TRBD2. This CDR3 is 15 amino acids long. V shed 5 bases, J shed 1 base, and the junction held 4 bases outside the gene matches. The germline V gene has CDR1 SGHTA and CDR2 FQGNSA.

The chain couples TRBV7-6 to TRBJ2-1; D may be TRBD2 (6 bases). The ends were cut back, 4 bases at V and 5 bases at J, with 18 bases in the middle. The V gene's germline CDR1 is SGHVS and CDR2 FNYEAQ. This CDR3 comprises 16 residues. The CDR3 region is CASSSETSPSHNEQFF. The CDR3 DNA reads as TGTGCCAGCAGCTCCGAGACTAGTCCCTCTCACAATGAGCAGTTCTTC.

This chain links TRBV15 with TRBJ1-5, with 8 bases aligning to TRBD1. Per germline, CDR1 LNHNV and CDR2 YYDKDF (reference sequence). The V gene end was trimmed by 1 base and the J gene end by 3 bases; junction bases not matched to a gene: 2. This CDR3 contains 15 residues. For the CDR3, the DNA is TGTGCCACCAGCAGAGGGACAGGGATCAATCAGCCCCAGCATTTT. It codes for CATSRGTGINQPQHF.

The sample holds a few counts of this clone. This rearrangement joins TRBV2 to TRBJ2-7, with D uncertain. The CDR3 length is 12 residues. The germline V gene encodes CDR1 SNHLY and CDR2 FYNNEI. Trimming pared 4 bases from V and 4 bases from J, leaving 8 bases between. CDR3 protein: CASSVSVYEQYF. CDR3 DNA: TGTGCCAGCAGTGTTAGTGTGTACGAGCAGTACTTC. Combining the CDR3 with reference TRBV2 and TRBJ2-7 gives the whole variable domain EPEVTQTPSHQVTQMGQEVILRCVPISNHLYFYWYRQILGQKVEFLVSFYNNEISEKSEIFDDQFSVERPDGSNFTLKIRSTKLEDSAMYFCASSVSVYEQYFGPGTRLTVT.

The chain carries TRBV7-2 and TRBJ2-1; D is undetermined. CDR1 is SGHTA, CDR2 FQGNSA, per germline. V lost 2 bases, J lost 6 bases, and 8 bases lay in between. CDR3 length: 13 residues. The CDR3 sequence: CASSLYSGNEQFF. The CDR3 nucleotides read TGTGCCAGCAGCTTATATTCGGGCAATGAGCAGTTCTTC.

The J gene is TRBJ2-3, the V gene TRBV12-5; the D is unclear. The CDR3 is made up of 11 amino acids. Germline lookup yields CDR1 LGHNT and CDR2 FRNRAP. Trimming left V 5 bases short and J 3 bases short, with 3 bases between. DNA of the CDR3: TGTGCTAGTGGTCTAACAGATACGCAGTATTTT. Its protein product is CASGLTDTQYF.

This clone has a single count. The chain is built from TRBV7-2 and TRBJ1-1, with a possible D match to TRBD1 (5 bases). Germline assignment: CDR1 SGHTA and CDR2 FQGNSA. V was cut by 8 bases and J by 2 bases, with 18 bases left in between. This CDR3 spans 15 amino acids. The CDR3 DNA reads TGTGCCAGCGAACTCGTGGGGGGATCCAACACTGAAGCTTTCTTT. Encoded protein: CASELVGGSNTEAFF. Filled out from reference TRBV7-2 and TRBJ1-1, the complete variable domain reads GAGVSQSPSNKVTEKGKDVELRCDPISGHTALYWYRQSLGQGLEFLIYFQGNSAPDKSGLPSDRFSAERTGGSVSTLTIQRTQQEDSAVYLCASELVGGSNTEAFFGQGTRLTVV.